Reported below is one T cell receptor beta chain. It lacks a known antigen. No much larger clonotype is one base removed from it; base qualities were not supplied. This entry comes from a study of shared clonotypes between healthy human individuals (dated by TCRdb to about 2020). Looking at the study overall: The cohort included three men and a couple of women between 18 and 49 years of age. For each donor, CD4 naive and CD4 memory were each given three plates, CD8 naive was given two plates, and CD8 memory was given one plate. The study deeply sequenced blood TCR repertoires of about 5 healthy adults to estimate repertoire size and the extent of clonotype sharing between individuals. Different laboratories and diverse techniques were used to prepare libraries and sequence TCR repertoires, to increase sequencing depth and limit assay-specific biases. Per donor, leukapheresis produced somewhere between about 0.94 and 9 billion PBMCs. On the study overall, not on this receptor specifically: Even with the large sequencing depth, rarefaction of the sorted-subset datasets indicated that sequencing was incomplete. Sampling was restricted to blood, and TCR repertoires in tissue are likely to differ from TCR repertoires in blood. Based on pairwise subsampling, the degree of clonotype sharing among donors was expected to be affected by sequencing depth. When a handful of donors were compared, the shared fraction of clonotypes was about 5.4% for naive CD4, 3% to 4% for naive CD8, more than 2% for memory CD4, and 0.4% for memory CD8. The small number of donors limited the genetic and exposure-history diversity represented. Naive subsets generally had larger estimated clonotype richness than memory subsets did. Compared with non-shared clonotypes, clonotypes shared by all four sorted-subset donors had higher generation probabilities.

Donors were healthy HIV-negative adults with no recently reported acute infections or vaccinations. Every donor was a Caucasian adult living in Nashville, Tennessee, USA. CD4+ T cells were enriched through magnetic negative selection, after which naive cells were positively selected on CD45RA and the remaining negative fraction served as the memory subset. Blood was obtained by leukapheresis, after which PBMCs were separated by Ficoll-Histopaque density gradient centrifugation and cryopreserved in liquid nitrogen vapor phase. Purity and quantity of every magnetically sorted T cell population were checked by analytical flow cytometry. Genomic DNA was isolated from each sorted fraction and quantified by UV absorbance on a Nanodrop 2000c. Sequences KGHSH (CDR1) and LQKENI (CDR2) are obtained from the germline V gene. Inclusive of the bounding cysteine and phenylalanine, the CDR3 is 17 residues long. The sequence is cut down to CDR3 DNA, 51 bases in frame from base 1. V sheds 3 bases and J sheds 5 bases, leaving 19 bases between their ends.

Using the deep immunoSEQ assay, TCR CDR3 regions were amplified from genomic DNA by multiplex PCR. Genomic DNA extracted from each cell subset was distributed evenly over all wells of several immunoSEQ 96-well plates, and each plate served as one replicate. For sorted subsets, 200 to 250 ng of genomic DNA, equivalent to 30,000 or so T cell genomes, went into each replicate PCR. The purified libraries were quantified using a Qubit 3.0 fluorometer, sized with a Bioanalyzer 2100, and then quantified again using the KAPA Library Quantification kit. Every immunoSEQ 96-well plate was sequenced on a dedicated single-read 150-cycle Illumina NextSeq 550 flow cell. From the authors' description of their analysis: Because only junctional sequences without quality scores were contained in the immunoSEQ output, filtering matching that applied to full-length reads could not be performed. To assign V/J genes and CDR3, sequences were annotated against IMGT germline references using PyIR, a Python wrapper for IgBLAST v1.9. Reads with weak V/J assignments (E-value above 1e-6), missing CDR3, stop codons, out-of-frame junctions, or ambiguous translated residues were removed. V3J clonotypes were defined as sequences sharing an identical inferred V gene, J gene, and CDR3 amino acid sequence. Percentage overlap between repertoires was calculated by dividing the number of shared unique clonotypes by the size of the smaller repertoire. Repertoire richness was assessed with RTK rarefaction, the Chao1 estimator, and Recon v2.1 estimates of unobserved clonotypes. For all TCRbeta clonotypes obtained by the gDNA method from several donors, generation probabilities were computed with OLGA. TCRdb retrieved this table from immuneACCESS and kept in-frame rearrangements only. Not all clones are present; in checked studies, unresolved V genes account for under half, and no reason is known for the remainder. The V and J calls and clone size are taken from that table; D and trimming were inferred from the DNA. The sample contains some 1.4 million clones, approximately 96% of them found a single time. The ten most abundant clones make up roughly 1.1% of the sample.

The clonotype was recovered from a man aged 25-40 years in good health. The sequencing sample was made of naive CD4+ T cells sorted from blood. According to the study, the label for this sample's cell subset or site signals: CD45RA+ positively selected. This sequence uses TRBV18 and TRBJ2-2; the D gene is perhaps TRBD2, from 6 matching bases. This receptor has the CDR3 CASSPPALGGSTGELFF. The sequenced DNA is TGTGCCAGCTCACCCCCTGCTTTGGGGGGTTCGACCGGGGAGCTGTTTTTT.